This TCR beta chain was observed in a study of T cells expressing NK-cell markers (dated by TCRdb to 2019 to 2021). Study-wide context: Three sorted T-cell subsets (CD3+CD56+NKG2C+, CD3+CD56+NKG2C- and CD3+CD56-NKG2C+) from under 10 donors had their TCR beta-chain repertoires profiled. The eight sequenced donors were randomly selected healthy volunteers, three men and five women. The libraries were sequenced on Illumina HiSeq 2000/2500, MiSeq or NextSeq, producing 2 x 150 bp reads. Among the eight sequenced donors, only one was HCMV-seronegative, while the other seven were HCMV-seropositive. Study-level results and caveats: Those dominant clonotypes were again the most abundant among CD3+CD56-NKG2C+ cells in a handful of donors, at about 25-60.1%. In six donors, the dominant CD3+CD56+NKG2C+ clonotypes ranked among the top 10 CD8+ clonotypes, making up roughly 1.0-7.0% of CD8+ T cells. It remained unclear whether the expanded NKG2C-expressing T cell clones were specific for HCMV antigens.

Instrument on record: Illumina HiSeq 2000. TCR beta cDNA libraries were prepared using 5'RACE template switching, which introduced a universal primer site and unique molecular identifiers. Priming for cDNA synthesis came from the TCR beta constant segment, and two successive PCR amplification steps followed. In the original analysis: MIGEC was used to demultiplex reads and group the reads by UMI, and MiTCR was used to assemble and quantify clonotypes. To remove erroneous sequences, TCR cDNA sequences were retained only when supported by two or more reads. The tcR package was used for downstream repertoire analysis, and clonotypes were matched across fractions by CDR3 nucleotide sequence plus V segment. VDJmatch was used to annotate antigen specificity against VDJdb, with one amino acid substitution allowed in CDR3. Reads reprocessed by TCRdb are summarized as one entry per CDR3 protein sequence, and DNA is absent. None of the V and J calls come from the authors' own analysis; TCRdb made them. This specimen's table enumerates some 300,000 distinct CDR3 sequences. Jointly, the top ten make up approximately 0.39% of the sample.

From its cysteine to its phenylalanine, the CDR3 spans 15 amino acids. The DNA sequence is not available. From a lookup of the germline V gene, CDR1 and CDR2 are SGHRS and YFSETQ. Details on this clonotype: There is no known antigen for this receptor.

A commercial ELISA kit detecting HCMV-specific IgG in serum was used to determine HCMV serostatus. Ficoll density gradient centrifugation was used to isolate peripheral blood mononuclear cells from blood. The chain employs TRBV5-1 and TRBJ1-4; TCRdb's D gene call, TRBD1, goes unchecked for lack of DNA. The specimen was blood T cells: a sorted CD56 or NKG2C T cell subset, CD4+ or CD8+ T cells, or bulk PBMC T cells (not recorded which). The receptor was isolated from a man between 18 and 29 years old in good health. Donor details come from another sample of the same person, matched by shared clones. CDR3 reads: CASGTGLATNEKLFF.